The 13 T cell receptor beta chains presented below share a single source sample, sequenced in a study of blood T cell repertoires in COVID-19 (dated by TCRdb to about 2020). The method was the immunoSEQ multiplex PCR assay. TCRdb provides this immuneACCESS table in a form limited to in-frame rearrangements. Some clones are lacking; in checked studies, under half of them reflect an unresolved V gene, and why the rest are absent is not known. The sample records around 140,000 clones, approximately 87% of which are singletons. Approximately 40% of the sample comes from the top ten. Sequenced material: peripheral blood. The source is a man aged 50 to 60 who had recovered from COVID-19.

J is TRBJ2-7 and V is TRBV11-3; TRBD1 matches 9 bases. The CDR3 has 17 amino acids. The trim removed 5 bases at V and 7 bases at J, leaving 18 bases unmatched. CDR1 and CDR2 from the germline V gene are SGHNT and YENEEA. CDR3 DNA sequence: TGTGCCAGCAGCCCCTCATATGGACAGGGGCAAGGACAGGAGCAGTACTTC. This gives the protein CASSPSYGQGQGQEQYF. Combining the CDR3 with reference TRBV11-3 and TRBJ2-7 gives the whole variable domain EAGVVQSPRYKIIEKKQPVAFWCNPISGHNTLYWYLQNLGQGPELLIRYENEEAVDDSQLPKDRFSAERLKGVDSTLKIQPAELGDSAVYLCASSPSYGQGQGQEQYFGPGTRLTVT.

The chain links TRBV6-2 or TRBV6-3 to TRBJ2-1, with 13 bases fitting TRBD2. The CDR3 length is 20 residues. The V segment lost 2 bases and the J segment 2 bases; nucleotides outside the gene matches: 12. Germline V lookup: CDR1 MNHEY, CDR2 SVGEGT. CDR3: CASSYPLTSGGLPPYNEQFF. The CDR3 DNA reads TGTGCCAGCAGTTACCCCTTGACTAGCGGGGGGTTGCCGCCCTACAATGAGCAGTTCTTC.

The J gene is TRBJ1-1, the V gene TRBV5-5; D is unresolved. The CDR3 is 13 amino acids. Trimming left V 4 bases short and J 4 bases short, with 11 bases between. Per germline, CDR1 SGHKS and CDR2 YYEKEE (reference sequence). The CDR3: CASSVYSSTEAFF. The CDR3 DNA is TGTGCCAGCAGCGTCTACTCGAGCACTGAAGCTTTCTTT.

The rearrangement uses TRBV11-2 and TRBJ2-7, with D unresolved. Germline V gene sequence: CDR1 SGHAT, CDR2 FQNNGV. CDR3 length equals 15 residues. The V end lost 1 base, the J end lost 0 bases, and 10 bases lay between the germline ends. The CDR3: CASSLALGSSYEQYF. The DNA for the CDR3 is TGTGCCAGCAGCTTAGCTTTGGGCAGCTCCTACGAGCAGTACTTC.

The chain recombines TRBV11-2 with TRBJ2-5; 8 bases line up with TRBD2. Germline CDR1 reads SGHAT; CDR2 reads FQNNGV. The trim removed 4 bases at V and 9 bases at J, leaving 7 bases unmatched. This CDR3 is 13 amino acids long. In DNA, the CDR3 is TGTGCCAGCAGCTCGAATTCGGGGGGGGCCCAGTACTTC. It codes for CASSSNSGGAQYF.

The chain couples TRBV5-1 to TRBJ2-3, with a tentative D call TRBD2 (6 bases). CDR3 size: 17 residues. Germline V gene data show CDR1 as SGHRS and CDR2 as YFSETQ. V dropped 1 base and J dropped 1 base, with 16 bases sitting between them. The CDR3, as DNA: TGCGCCAGCAGCTTGCAGAGGGGCGGGACTCGCACAGATACGCAGTATTTT. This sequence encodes CASSLQRGGTRTDTQYF.

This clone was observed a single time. CDR3 sequence: CASSQDVWGPNQPQHF. CDR3 coding DNA: TGTGCCAGCAGCCAAGATGTTTGGGGCCCCAATCAGCCCCAGCATTTT. The V gene is TRBV4-2, the J gene TRBJ1-5; perhaps TRBD1 as D (5 bases). The length of the CDR3 is 16 residues. Looked up from germline, CDR1 is LGHNA and CDR2 is YNFKEQ. V lost 0 bases and J lost 3, with 12 bases in between.

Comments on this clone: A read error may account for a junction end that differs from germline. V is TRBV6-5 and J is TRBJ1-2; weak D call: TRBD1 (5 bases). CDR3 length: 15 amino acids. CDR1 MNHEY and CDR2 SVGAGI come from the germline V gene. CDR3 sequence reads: CASSSTRANSYGYIF. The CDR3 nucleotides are TGTGCCAGCAGTTCGACCAGGGCGAACTCCTATGGCTACATCTTC.

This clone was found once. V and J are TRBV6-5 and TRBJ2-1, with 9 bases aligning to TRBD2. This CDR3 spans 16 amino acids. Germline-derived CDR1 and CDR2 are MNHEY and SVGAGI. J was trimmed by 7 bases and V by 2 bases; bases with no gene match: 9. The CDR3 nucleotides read TGTGCCAGCAGTTACCCGCGCAGCGGGGGGAGGAATGAGCAGTTCTTC. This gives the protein CASSYPRSGGRNEQFF.

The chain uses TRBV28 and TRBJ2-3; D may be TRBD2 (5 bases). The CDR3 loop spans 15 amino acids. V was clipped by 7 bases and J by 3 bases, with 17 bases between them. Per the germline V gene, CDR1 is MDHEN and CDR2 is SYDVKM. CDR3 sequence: CASTNEGLGTDTQYF. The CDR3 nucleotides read TGTGCCAGCACCAACGAGGGCTTGGGAACAGATACGCAGTATTTT.

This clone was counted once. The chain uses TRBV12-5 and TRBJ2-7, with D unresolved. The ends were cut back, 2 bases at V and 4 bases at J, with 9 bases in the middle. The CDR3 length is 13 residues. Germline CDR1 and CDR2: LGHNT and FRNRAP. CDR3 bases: TGTGCTAGTGGTTTGAAGGCAGGTTACGAGCAGTACTTC. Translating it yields CASGLKAGYEQYF.

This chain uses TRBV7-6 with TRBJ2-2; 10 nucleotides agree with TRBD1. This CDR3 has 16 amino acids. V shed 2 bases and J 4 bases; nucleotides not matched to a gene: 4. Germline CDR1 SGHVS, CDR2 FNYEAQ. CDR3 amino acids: CASSLFGQGGTGELFF. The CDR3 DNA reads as TGTGCCAGCAGCTTATTCGGACAGGGGGGCACCGGGGAGCTGTTTTTT.

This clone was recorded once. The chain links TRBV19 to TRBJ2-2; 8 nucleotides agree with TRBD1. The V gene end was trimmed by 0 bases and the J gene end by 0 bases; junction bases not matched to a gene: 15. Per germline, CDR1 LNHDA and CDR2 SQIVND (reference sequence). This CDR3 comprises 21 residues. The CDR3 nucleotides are TGTGCCAGTAGTATAGATCTCCCCCGACAGGGGCCGAAACCGAACACCGGGGAGCTGTTTTTT. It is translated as CASSIDLPRQGPKPNTGELFF. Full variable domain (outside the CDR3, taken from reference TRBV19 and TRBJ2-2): DGGITQSPKYLFRKEGQNVTLSCEQNLNHDAMYWYRQDPGQGLRLIYYSQIVNDFQKGDIAEGYSVSREKKESFPLTVTSAQKNPTAFYLCASSIDLPRQGPKPNTGELFFGEGSRLTVL.